These T cell receptor beta chains were read from a single sample in a study of shared clonotypes between healthy human individuals. Profiling relied on immunoSEQ multiplex PCR, and the TCRdb table lists in-frame clones only, not all of them. Of about 2,200,000 clones in the sample, roughly 91% were seen once. The sample consisted of naive CD8+ T cells from PBMCs. The receptors shown here come from a man between 18 and 29 years old in good health. Some clones in this sample may be carry-over from other donors' samples. The CDR3 runs from the conserved cysteine through the conserved F or W. Fields, in order: J gene, D gene, V gene, CDR3 protein, CDR3 DNA. A D gene is named only where the DNA matches it firmly.

TRBJ1-2	NA	TRBV28	CASSFTLAENYGYTF	TGTGCCAGCAGTTTTACCCTGGCGGAGAACTATGGCTACACCTTC
TRBJ1-3	NA	TRBV5-8	CASSLVRGNTIYF	TGTGCCAGCAGCCTAGTAAGGGGCAACACCATATATTTT
TRBJ1-2	TRBD1	TRBV28	CASSLDRGRGYTF	TGTGCCAGCAGTCTCGACAGGGGGCGAGGCTACACCTTC
TRBJ2-7	NA	TRBV9	CASSVSQGYEQYF	TGTGCCAGCAGCGTTAGTCAGGGGTACGAGCAGTACTTC
TRBJ2-2	TRBD1	TRBV19	CASSISWDRGANTGELFF	TGTGCCAGTAGTATTTCGTGGGACAGGGGTGCGAACACCGGGGAGCTGTTTTTT
TRBJ2-1	TRBD1	TRBV2	CASPTQGVTSFF	TGTGCCAGCCCAACCCAGGGGGTTACCTCGTTCTTC
TRBJ2-7	NA	TRBV7-8	CASSLGEYEQYF	TGTGCCAGCAGCTTAGGTGAATACGAGCAGTACTTC
TRBJ2-1	NA	TRBV27	CASSRGTREIQGSGSYNEQFF	TGTGCCAGCAGCCGGGGGACCCGCGAAATTCAGGGCTCAGGCTCCTACAATGAGCAGTTCTTC
TRBJ2-7	TRBD1	TRBV27	CASSLTGTGLSSYEQYF	TGTGCCAGCAGCTTAACCGGGACAGGGCTTAGCTCCTACGAGCAGTACTTC
TRBJ1-1	TRBD1	TRBV4-1	CASSQRDRGRKDTEAFF	TGCGCCAGCAGCCAAAGGGACAGGGGGCGAAAGGACACTGAAGCTTTCTTT
TRBJ2-3	TRBD2	TRBV27	CASSFRVAGTDTQYF	TGTGCCAGCAGTTTTAGGGTAGCGGGGACAGATACGCAGTATTTT
TRBJ2-3	NA	TRBV28	CASATDTQYF	TGTGCCAGCGCAACAGATACGCAGTATTTT
TRBJ2-7	TRBD2	TRBV27	CASSMTGTSGFYEQYF	TGTGCCAGCAGCATGACCGGGACTAGCGGGTTCTACGAGCAGTACTTC
TRBJ2-1	TRBD2	TRBV5-1	CASSFPGTSGLLYNEQFF	TGCGCCAGCAGCTTTCCCGGGACTAGCGGCCTTCTTTACAATGAGCAGTTCTTC
TRBJ2-2	TRBD1	TRBV9	CASDSFGTANTGELFF	TGTGCCAGCGATTCGTTCGGGACAGCGAACACCGGGGAGCTGTTTTTT
TRBJ2-7	NA	TRBV7-2	CASSLVPGGYEQYF	TGTGCCAGCAGCTTAGTGCCAGGGGGGTACGAGCAGTACTTC
TRBJ1-4	TRBD1	TRBV27	CASRRTGGWDEKLFF	TGTGCCAGCAGGCGGACAGGGGGCTGGGATGAAAAACTGTTTTTT
TRBJ1-6	TRBD1	TRBV6-1	CASSDRQGGDNSPLHF	TGTGCCAGCAGTGATCGACAGGGGGGAGATAATTCACCCCTCCACTTT
TRBJ1-2	NA	TRBV6-5	CASSYSLGEGYGYTF	TGTGCCAGCAGTTACTCGTTGGGGGAGGGCTATGGCTACACCTTC
TRBJ1-2	TRBD1	TRBV30	CAWVGRQGADYGYTF	TGTGCCTGGGTGGGACGACAGGGGGCAGACTATGGCTACACCTTC
TRBJ2-7	NA	TRBV7-9	CASSHPALSYEQYF	TGTGCCAGCAGCCACCCGGCGCTATCCTACGAGCAGTACTTC
TRBJ1-2	TRBD1	TRBV25-1	CASSAPWTGNYGYTF	TGTGCCAGCAGCGCCCCATGGACAGGGAACTATGGCTACACCTTC
TRBJ2-7	NA	TRBV6-6	CASSYAGDSYEQYF	TGTGCCAGCAGTTATGCCGGGGACTCCTACGAGCAGTACTTC
TRBJ2-7	NA	TRBV4-3	CASSQGSGAYEQYF	TGCGCCAGCAGCCAAGGGTCGGGGGCCTACGAGCAGTACTTC
TRBJ1-5	NA	TRBV28	CASSLSPGNQPQHF	TGTGCCAGCAGTTTATCTCCCGGCAATCAGCCCCAGCATTTT
TRBJ2-1	NA	TRBV7-9	CASSSDPGLGQFF	TGTGCCAGCAGCTCGGACCCCGGCCTGGGCCAGTTCTTC
TRBJ2-7	NA	TRBV5-8	CASSLEPRDLYEQYF	TGTGCCAGCAGCCTCGAACCCAGGGACCTCTACGAGCAGTACTTC
TRBJ1-5	NA	TRBV25-1	CASSEVGPSQPQHF	TGTGCCAGCAGTGAAGTGGGGCCCAGTCAGCCCCAGCATTTT